This T cell receptor beta chain was sequenced during a study of PD-L1 blockade in urothelial cancer. The assay was immunoSEQ multiplex PCR, and TCRdb's table has in-frame clones only and misses some. The sample has some 100,000 clones, about 90% seen once; the top ten hold 0.75% to 0.95%. The germline V gene has CDR1 MNHEY and CDR2 SMNVEV (reference sequence). Trimming stripped 2 bases from V and 2 bases from J, with 15 bases between. The CDR3 has 17 residues. The sequencing here drew on PBMCs, taken around atezolizumab (anti-PD-L1) treatment. This chain connects TRBV27 to TRBJ2-2; D unclear. This clonotype was obtained from a woman older than 75 with urothelial cancer. The CDR3 DNA reads TGTGCCAGCAGTTTAAACAGATTTGCCACCAACACCGGGGAGCTGTTTTTT. As protein: CASSLNRFATNTGELFF.